A single sample is the source of the 23 T cell receptor beta chains below, sequenced in a study of Ad26.COV2.S vaccination and SARS-CoV-2 variants. Generated by immunoSEQ multiplex PCR, the TCRdb table keeps only in-frame clones and is missing some. Seen here are 300,000 to 350,000 clones, 90% observed once, and the top ten hold about 5.4%. Treatment meaning: about 20 received Ad26.COV2.S at low or high dose, single or two shots; 5 received placebo; per-sample allocation not given. Sampling happened 63 days after the first vaccine or placebo injection. The specimen comprised peripheral blood, sampled in a trial of Ad26.COV2.S vaccine versus placebo. These receptors were obtained from a person between 18 and 65 years old who received the Ad26.COV2.S COVID-19 vaccine or a placebo.

V and J are TRBV6-1 and TRBJ1-2, with D maybe TRBD1 (6 bases). Trimming shortened V by 3 bases and J by 4 bases, and 18 bases separated the two germline ends. Germline CDR1 MNHNS, CDR2 SASEGT. This CDR3 region has 16 residues. CDR3 coding DNA: TGTGCCAGCAGTGATGGTCTACAGGGACGGGGCTATGGCTACACCTTC. This encodes CASSDGLQGRGYGYTF.

V gene TRBV15 combines with J gene TRBJ2-5; 7 bases agree with TRBD2. Germline lookup yields CDR1 LNHNV and CDR2 YYDKDF (reference sequence). The V gene end was trimmed by 1 base and the J gene end by 1 base; junction bases not matched to a gene: 6. The CDR3 extends over 16 amino acids. DNA of the CDR3: TGTGCCACCAGCAGAGGTAGCCTAGCGGTCCAAGAGACCCAGTACTTC. Its translation is CATSRGSLAVQETQYF.

The chain has TRBV6-5 and TRBJ1-1; no reliable D call. CDR1 is MNHEY and CDR2 is SVGAGI in the germline V gene. Between the trimmed V and J ends, which lost 6 bases and 5 bases, there was a span of 7 bases. This CDR3 region has 11 residues. As DNA, the CDR3 is TGTGCCAGCAGCATTGGAACTGAAGCTTTCTTT. It specifies CASSIGTEAFF.

The rearrangement links TRBV19 to TRBJ2-7, with 13 bases that match TRBD2. This CDR3 has 19 amino acids. V gave up 3 bases and J gave up 1 base; unmatched junction bases: 12. Germline V gene lookup returns CDR1 LNHDA and CDR2 SQIVND (reference sequence). CDR3 sequence (DNA): TGTGCCAGTAGTATTTCTCCGAGGACTAGCGGGGGTCTATCCTACGAGCAGTACTTC. Amino acids: CASSISPRTSGGLSYEQYF.

The chain joins TRBV19 to TRBJ2-3, with D perhaps matching TRBD2 (7 bases). Germline V gene lookup returns CDR1 LNHDA and CDR2 SQIVND (reference sequence). Trimming left V 7 bases short and J 7 bases short, with 18 bases between. CDR3 length: 14 residues. CDR3 residues: CASTGGGSVNTQYF. As DNA, the CDR3 is TGTGCCAGTACTGGGGGCGGGAGCGTAAATACGCAGTATTTT.

CDR3 in DNA: TGTGCCAGCAGCCATTCAGGAGATACGCAGTATTTT. The encoded protein is CASSHSGDTQYF. This rearrangement joins TRBV3-1 (or the pseudogene TRBV3-2) to TRBJ2-3; no definite D call. CDR3 size: 12 residues. The V end lost 3 bases, the J end lost 5 bases, and 6 bases lay between the germline ends. Germline CDR1 and CDR2: LGHDT and YNNKEL (reference sequence).

This chain uses TRBV4-1 with TRBJ1-1; no definite D call. CDR3 length equals 15 residues. From germline, CDR1 is MGHRA and CDR2 YSYEKL. V shed 4 bases and J shed 1 base, with 13 bases lying between them. The CDR3 spells CASSLLTQENTEAFF. For the CDR3, the DNA is TGCGCCAGCAGCCTATTAACCCAGGAGAACACTGAAGCTTTCTTT.

The chain combines TRBV19 with TRBJ1-2, with D tentatively TRBD1 (6 bases). This CDR3 contains 11 residues. In germline, CDR1 is LNHDA, CDR2 SQIVND (reference sequence). V lost 10 bases, J lost 7 bases, and 13 bases lay in between. The CDR3 nucleotides are TGTGCCATTGAACAGGGACGTGGCTACACCTTC. Protein product: CAIEQGRGYTF. Full variable domain (rest looked up from reference TRBV19 and TRBJ1-2): DGGITQSPKYLFRKEGQNVTLSCEQNLNHDAMYWYRQDPGQGLRLIYYSQIVNDFQKGDIAEGYSVSREKKESFPLTVTSAQKNPTAFYLCAIEQGRGYTFGSGTRLTVV.

This chain joins TRBV3-1 (or the pseudogene TRBV3-2) and TRBJ2-5, with 10 bases that match TRBD2. The J segment lost 7 bases and the V segment lost 2 bases, leaving 4 bases of the junction unmatched. CDR1 is LGHDT and CDR2 is YNNKEL in the germline V gene (reference sequence). CDR3 length: 14 residues. In DNA, the CDR3 is TGTGCCAGCAGCCAAAGCGGGGGGGCCGCGACCCAGTACTTC. Translating it yields CASSQSGGAATQYF.

Only a few counts were recorded for this clone. V gene TRBV9 combines with J gene TRBJ2-3; 9 positions agree with TRBD1. The germline gives CDR1 SGDLS, CDR2 YYNGEE. The CDR3 consists of 24 residues. The V and J ends lost 0 bases and 6 bases, in that order; junction bases with no gene match: 32. The CDR3 nucleotides are TGTGCCAGCAGCGTAGGTATCGGGACAGGGATATGGGGACTGGCGGTCGTGAACAGGGATACGCAGTATTTT. Translation: CASSVGIGTGIWGLAVVNRDTQYF.

This rearrangement joins TRBV9 to TRBJ1-1; no definite D call. CDR3 length: 16 residues. Per the germline V gene, CDR1 is SGDLS and CDR2 is YYNGEE. V was cut by 0 bases and J by 1 base, with 13 bases left in between. The CDR3 sequence is CASSVDVSSANTEAFF. Here the CDR3 DNA reads TGTGCCAGCAGCGTAGATGTCAGTTCCGCGAACACTGAAGCTTTCTTT.

This sequence joins TRBV6-2 or TRBV6-3 and TRBJ2-5; 9 nucleotides agree with TRBD1. The CDR3 is 14 amino acids. Germline V lookup: CDR1 MNHEY, CDR2 SVGEGT. The J segment lost 7 bases and the V segment lost 4 bases, leaving 7 bases of the junction unmatched. This CDR3 is CASSSGTGRGTQYF. The DNA for the CDR3 is TGTGCCAGCAGTTCCGGGACAGGGCGAGGGACCCAGTACTTC.

The J gene is TRBJ1-2, the V gene TRBV20-1; D gene uncertain. The CDR3 has 11 amino acids. Trimming stripped 5 bases from V and 8 bases from J, with 12 bases between. CDR1 is DFQATT and CDR2 is SNEGSKA in the germline V gene (reference sequence). The CDR3 sequence is CSAYTPGGYTF. In DNA, the CDR3 is TGCAGTGCTTATACCCCGGGAGGCTACACCTTC.

This chain connects TRBV4-1 to TRBJ1-2, with D possibly TRBD1 on 5 matching bases. The germline CDR1 and CDR2 sequences are MGHRA and YSYEKL. This CDR3 has 16 amino acids. Trimming removed 4 bases at V and 3 bases at J, with 18 bases between. The CDR3 spells CASSPGPSTHYYGYTF. The CDR3, as DNA: TGCGCCAGCAGCCCAGGGCCCAGCACTCATTACTATGGCTACACCTTC.

J is TRBJ1-1 and V is TRBV4-3, with D possibly TRBD1 on 5 matching bases. CDR1 LGHNA and CDR2 YSLEER come from the germline V gene. Trimming shortened V by 1 base and J by 3 bases, and 9 bases separated the two germline ends. The CDR3 totals 14 residues. CDR3 bases: TGCGCCAGCAGCCAAGGGTGGGGGTACACTGAAGCTTTCTTT. Its protein product is CASSQGWGYTEAFF.

This chain connects TRBV18 to TRBJ1-2; 10 positions match TRBD1. Per germline, CDR1 KGHSH and CDR2 LQKENI. V lost 1 base to trimming and J lost 8 bases; unmatched junction nucleotides: 13. This CDR3 region has 17 residues. The CDR3: CASSPLSGTGALWGYTF. In DNA form, the CDR3 reads TGTGCCAGCTCACCACTGTCCGGGACAGGGGCCTTGTGGGGCTACACCTTC.

The chain uses TRBV4-3 and TRBJ2-3; tentatively, D is TRBD1 or TRBD2 (5 bases each). Between the trimmed V and J ends, which lost 3 bases and 3 bases, there was a span of 13 bases. CDR1 and CDR2 from the germline V gene are LGHNA and YSLEER. The CDR3 runs to 15 residues. The CDR3 coding sequence is TGCGCCAGCAGCCAGGACCTCTGGGGGACAGATACGCAGTATTTT. Its protein product is CASSQDLWGTDTQYF.

The rearrangement links TRBV21-1 to TRBJ2-2; the table's D call of TRBD1 was not tested on the DNA. TRBV21-1 is designated a pseudogene. The CDR3 length is 16 residues. This CDR3 reads CASSKGQGELDGELFF. CDR3 nucleotides: TGTGCCAGCAGCAAAGGACAGGGGGAATTGGACGGGGAGCTGTTTTTT.

This clone has only one observation. The chain is built from TRBV2 and TRBJ1-1, with 9 bases matching TRBD1. Germline V gene sequence: CDR1 SNHLY, CDR2 FYNNEI. The ends lost 4 bases at V and 7 bases at J; junction bases unmatched: 1. This CDR3 comprises 12 residues. The CDR3 sequence is CASSGQGDEAFF. CDR3 DNA sequence: TGTGCCAGCAGTGGACAGGGGGATGAAGCTTTCTTT. The entire variable domain, with the rest obtained from reference TRBV2 and TRBJ1-1, is as follows: EPEVTQTPSHQVTQMGQEVILRCVPISNHLYFYWYRQILGQKVEFLVSFYNNEISEKSEIFDDQFSVERPDGSNFTLKIRSTKLEDSAMYFCASSGQGDEAFFGQGTRLTVV.

This chain connects TRBV6-2 or TRBV6-3 to TRBJ2-3, with D perhaps matching TRBD1 or TRBD2 (5 bases each). The CDR3 is 17 amino acids. Germline values: CDR1 MNHEY, CDR2 SVGEGT. Trimming removed 5 bases at V and 5 bases at J, with 23 bases between. The CDR3 nucleotides read TGTGCCAGCAGTCCAACCCTGGTAATCGGGGACGAAGATACGCAGTATTTT. Translation gives CASSPTLVIGDEDTQYF.

The chain uses TRBV5-4 and TRBJ1-2; D call uncertain. The germline V gene encodes CDR1 SGHNT and CDR2 YYREEE (reference sequence). V was clipped by 2 bases and J by 0 bases, with 8 bases between them. CDR3 size: 14 residues. The CDR3 is CASSFPGTNYGYTF. In DNA form, the CDR3 reads TGTGCCAGCAGCTTCCCCGGGACTAACTATGGCTACACCTTC.

The chain uses TRBV7-9 and TRBJ2-4, with D tentatively TRBD2 (7 bases). Trimming cost V 7 bases and J 5 bases, with 18 bases left between them. The CDR3 spans 15 residues. Germline CDR1 SEHNR, CDR2 FQNEAQ (reference sequence). The CDR3 protein is CASTLGGRRENIQYF. CDR3 nucleotides: TGTGCCAGCACCCTGGGGGGGCGCAGGGAAAACATTCAGTACTTC.

J is TRBJ1-1 and V is TRBV20-1; D unresolved. Germline assignment: CDR1 DFQATT and CDR2 SNEGSKA (reference sequence). Trimming removed 3 bases from V and 1 base from J, with 9 bases in between. The CDR3 sequence is 13 residues long. The CDR3 DNA follows: TGCAGTGCTAGTGGCGGAACGAACACTGAAGCTTTCTTT. It translates to CSASGGTNTEAFF.